This T cell receptor (beta chain) was found in a study of blood T cell dynamics during melanoma immunotherapy. Across the whole study: Standard first-line treatment here was pembrolizumab or nivolumab plus ipilimumab in metastatic melanoma. Study conclusions and caveats: Clones driving repertoire changes may be melanoma-specific or general immune activation.

Of note for this clone: Its target is not known.

The time point here: pre-treatment baseline. Sampling occurred pretreatment (T0) and at week 3 (W3), after cycle one of checkpoint blockade. This table comes from immunoSEQ multiplex PCR, and its TCRdb copy is limited to in-frame clones, with some not included. The sample contains around 12,000 clones, around 85% of which appear only once. In germline, CDR1 is MNHEY, CDR2 SVGAGI. V lost 5 bases, J lost 1 base, and 14 bases lay in between. The CDR3 has 15 residues. This sequence originates from a human donor with melanoma. The source was blood, collected from a patient treated with checkpoint blockade. This rearrangement joins TRBV6-5 to TRBJ1-1, with unresolved D. The CDR3 loop is CASSNLPDGNTEAFF. In DNA form, the CDR3 reads TGTGCCAGCAGTAACCTTCCGGACGGGAACACTGAAGCTTTCTTT.